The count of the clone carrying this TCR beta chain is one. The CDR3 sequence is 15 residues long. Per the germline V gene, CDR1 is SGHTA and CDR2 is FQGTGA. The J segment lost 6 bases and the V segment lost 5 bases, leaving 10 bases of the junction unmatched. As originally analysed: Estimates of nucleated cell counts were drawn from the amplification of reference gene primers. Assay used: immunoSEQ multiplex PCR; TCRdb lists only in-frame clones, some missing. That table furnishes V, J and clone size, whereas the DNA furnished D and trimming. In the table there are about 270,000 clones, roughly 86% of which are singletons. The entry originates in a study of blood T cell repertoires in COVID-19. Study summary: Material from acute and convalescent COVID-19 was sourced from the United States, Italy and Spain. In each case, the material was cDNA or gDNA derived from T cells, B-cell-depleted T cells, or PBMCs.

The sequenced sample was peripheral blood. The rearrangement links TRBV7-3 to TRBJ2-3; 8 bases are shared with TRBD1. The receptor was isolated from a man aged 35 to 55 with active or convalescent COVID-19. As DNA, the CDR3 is TGTGCCAGCAGCCCATGGCCAGGGGGCGCGGATACGCAGTATTTT. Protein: CASSPWPGGADTQYF.